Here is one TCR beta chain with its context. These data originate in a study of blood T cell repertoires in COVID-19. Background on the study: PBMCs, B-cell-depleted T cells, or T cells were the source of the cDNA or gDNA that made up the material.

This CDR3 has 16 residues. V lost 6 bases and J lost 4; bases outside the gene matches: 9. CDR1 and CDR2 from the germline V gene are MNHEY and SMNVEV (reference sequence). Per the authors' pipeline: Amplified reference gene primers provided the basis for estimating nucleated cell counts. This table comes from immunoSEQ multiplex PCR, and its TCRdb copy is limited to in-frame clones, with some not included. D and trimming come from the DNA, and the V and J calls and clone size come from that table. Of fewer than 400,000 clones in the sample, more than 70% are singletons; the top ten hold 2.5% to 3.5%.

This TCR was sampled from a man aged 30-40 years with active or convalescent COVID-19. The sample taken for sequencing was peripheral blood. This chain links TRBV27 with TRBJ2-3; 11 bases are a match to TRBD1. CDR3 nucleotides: TGTGCCAGCAGCCGCAGGACAGGGGGCCGGGCAGATACGCAGTATTTT. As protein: CASSRRTGGRADTQYF.